The T cell receptor (beta chain) under discussion was sequenced for a study of CD8+ T cells in alopecia areata. Study results and caveats: Compared with mice, patients displayed less clear TCR sharing, possibly for HLA-related reasons. Normal scalp had lower clonality than lesional scalp, with alopecia totalis/universalis lesions showing this most strongly.

RNA was extracted and reverse transcribed into cDNA as the sequencing template. Method: immunoSEQ multiplex PCR; TCRdb's copy keeps in-frame clones and lacks some. The sample lists approximately 31,000 clones, about three quarters occurring once. Comment on this clone: Its target is unknown.

Lesional scalp punch biopsies and peripheral blood were collected from alopecia areata patients. PBMCs yielded sorted CD4+ and CD8+ T cells. The sequence derives from a human donor with alopecia areata. The sample taken for sequencing was NKG2D-low CD8+ T cells sorted from blood.

The CDR3 DNA reads as TGTGCCAGCAGCTTCCCCGGTCAATCAACAGGGAAGTCCTACAATGAGCAGTTCTTC. It translates to CASSFPGQSTGKSYNEQFF. The V call is TRBV7-9, the J call TRBJ2-1; weak D call: TRBD1 (6 bases). Trimming removed 3 bases from V and 1 base from J, with 22 bases in between. The CDR3 contains 19 residues. In germline, CDR1 is SEHNR, CDR2 FQNEAQ (reference sequence).